These T cell receptor beta chains were read from a single sample in a study of T-cell memory formation after mild COVID-19. TCRdb itself ran the 5' RACE reads through MiXCR, one entry per CDR3 protein. The data contain nearly 110,000 distinct CDR3 sequences, 9.5% to 15% of them singletons. The sequenced sample was PBMCs or a T cell subset sorted from them (not recorded which). The receptors here all came from an adult woman who had mild COVID-19 (a few samples of this study predate the infection). Cell type and time point are not known. CDR3s include the opening cysteine and the closing phenylalanine or tryptophan. The order of the fields is D gene, J gene, clone size, CDR3 length, V gene, CDR3 DNA, CDR3 protein. D genes are given only for firm matches. Not every row has a clone size; where given, it reads once, few, many or a size class.

d_gene: NA; j_gene: TRBJ1-5; abundance: NA; len: 14; v_gene: TRBV12-3/TRBV12-4; CDR3nt: TGTGCCAGCAGTCCGGATTATAGCAATCAGCCCAAGCATTTT; CDR3aa: CASSPDYSNQPKHF
d_gene: NA; j_gene: TRBJ2-5; abundance: few; len: 14; v_gene: TRBV7-6; CDR3nt: TGTGCCAGCAGCTTAGGTGGCAGTGGAGAGACCCAGTACTTC; CDR3aa: CASSLGGSGETQYF
d_gene: NA; j_gene: TRBJ2-3; abundance: NA; len: 14; v_gene: TRBV9; CDR3nt: TGTGCCAGCAGCGTAGGTGGCCTCGGGGATACGCAGTATTTT; CDR3aa: CASSVGGLGDTQYF
d_gene: NA; j_gene: TRBJ1-1; abundance: few; len: 13; v_gene: TRBV14; CDR3nt: TGTGCCAGCAGCCTGGGACACTACACTGAAGCTTTCTTT; CDR3aa: CASSLGHYTEAFF
d_gene: TRBD2; j_gene: TRBJ2-4; abundance: many; len: 14; v_gene: TRBV9; CDR3nt: TGTGCCAGCGGATCGGGAGGGCCCGGAAACATTCAGTACTTC; CDR3aa: CASGSGGPGNIQYF
d_gene: NA; j_gene: TRBJ2-1; abundance: NA; len: 19; v_gene: TRBV24-1; CDR3nt: TGTGCCACCAGTGTTAGTAGGGCTAGCGCAACTAGCTCCTACAATGAGCAGTTCTTC; CDR3aa: CATSVSRASATSSYNEQFF
d_gene: TRBD1; j_gene: TRBJ2-3; abundance: NA; len: 16; v_gene: TRBV12-3/TRBV12-4; CDR3nt: TGTGCCAGCAGTTTCAGGTTTAGACAGGGGGAAGATACGCAGTATTTT; CDR3aa: CASSFRFRQGEDTQYF
d_gene: NA; j_gene: TRBJ2-7; abundance: NA; len: 11; v_gene: TRBV30; CDR3nt: TGTGCCTGGAGTATGGGATACGAGCAGTACTTC; CDR3aa: CAWSMGYEQYF
d_gene: TRBD1; j_gene: TRBJ1-6; abundance: few; len: 16; v_gene: TRBV4-3; CDR3nt: TGCGCCAGCAGCCCCACGTCCGGGACAGGGGGATCACCCCTCCACTTT; CDR3aa: CASSPTSGTGGSPLHF
d_gene: NA; j_gene: TRBJ1-2; abundance: NA; len: 14; v_gene: TRBV12-3/TRBV12-4; CDR3nt: TGTGCCAGCAGTTTGGTCAGTCATTACTATGGCTACACCTTC; CDR3aa: CASSLVSHYYGYTF
d_gene: NA; j_gene: TRBJ2-7; abundance: NA; len: 12; v_gene: TRBV29-1; CDR3nt: TGCAGCGTGGCTACGGACAGCTACGAGCAGTACTTC; CDR3aa: CSVATDSYEQYF
d_gene: NA; j_gene: TRBJ2-1; abundance: NA; len: 12; v_gene: TRBV25-1; CDR3nt: TGTGCCAGCAGTACGGGGTTCTATGAGCAGTTCTTC; CDR3aa: CASSTGFYEQFF
d_gene: NA; j_gene: TRBJ2-1; abundance: few; len: 13; v_gene: TRBV7-9; CDR3nt: TGTGCCAGCAGCTTAGTGACTAGCAATGAGCAGTTCTTC; CDR3aa: CASSLVTSNEQFF
d_gene: TRBD2; j_gene: TRBJ2-7; abundance: once; len: 19; v_gene: TRBV7-9; CDR3nt: TGTGCCAGCAGCTGGGGGCTACTAGCGGGAGTCGAGGTGACGGACGAGCAGTACTTC; CDR3aa: CASSWGLLAGVEVTDEQYF
d_gene: NA; j_gene: TRBJ2-2; abundance: few; len: 13; v_gene: TRBV6-5; CDR3nt: TGTGCCAGCAGTTATCTGGACACCGGGGAGCTGTTTTTT; CDR3aa: CASSYLDTGELFF
d_gene: TRBD2; j_gene: TRBJ2-5; abundance: few; len: 17; v_gene: TRBV3-1; CDR3nt: TGTGCCAGCAGCCAAATGACTAGCGGGGGGATCGACAAGACCCAGTACTTC; CDR3aa: CASSQMTSGGIDKTQYF
d_gene: TRBD2; j_gene: TRBJ2-1; abundance: NA; len: 16; v_gene: TRBV6-5; CDR3nt: TGTGCCAGCAGTTTTCCCACTAGCGGGAGAGTCAGTGAGCAGTTCTTC; CDR3aa: CASSFPTSGRVSEQFF
d_gene: NA; j_gene: TRBJ1-1; abundance: once; len: 14; v_gene: TRBV30; CDR3nt: TGTGCCTGGGACCCCCACGGGACGAACACTGAAGCTTTCTTT; CDR3aa: CAWDPHGTNTEAFF
d_gene: NA; j_gene: TRBJ1-2; abundance: few; len: 11; v_gene: TRBV29-1; CDR3nt: TGCAGCGTTGAGAGGGAGGATGGCTACACCTTC; CDR3aa: CSVEREDGYTF
d_gene: TRBD1; j_gene: TRBJ2-1; abundance: NA; len: 15; v_gene: TRBV7-3; CDR3nt: TGTGCCAGCAGCTTAAAGGGGACAGGGTCCAATGAGCAGTTCTTC; CDR3aa: CASSLKGTGSNEQFF
d_gene: NA; j_gene: TRBJ2-5; abundance: few; len: 15; v_gene: TRBV12-3/TRBV12-4; CDR3nt: TGTGCCAGCAGTTTCTCCTCCACTAGCACGGAGACCCAGTACTTC; CDR3aa: CASSFSSTSTETQYF
d_gene: NA; j_gene: TRBJ2-5; abundance: NA; len: 15; v_gene: TRBV12-3/TRBV12-4; CDR3nt: TGTGCCAGCAGTTTAACTAGGACCATACAAGAGACCCAGTACTTC; CDR3aa: CASSLTRTIQETQYF
d_gene: NA; j_gene: TRBJ1-4; abundance: NA; len: 13; v_gene: TRBV20-1; CDR3nt: TGCAGTGCCCCAAAGCTGGGGGGTGAAAAACTGTTTTTT; CDR3aa: CSAPKLGGEKLFF
d_gene: NA; j_gene: TRBJ2-2; abundance: NA; len: 15; v_gene: TRBV29-1; CDR3nt: TGCAGCGTTGAAAGGGGGGACACGAACACCGGGGAGCTGTTTTTT; CDR3aa: CSVERGDTNTGELFF
d_gene: NA; j_gene: TRBJ2-7; abundance: few; len: 12; v_gene: TRBV20-1; CDR3nt: TGCAGTGCTAGAGACGGGACTTACGAGCAGTACTTC; CDR3aa: CSARDGTYEQYF
d_gene: NA; j_gene: TRBJ2-1; abundance: few; len: 15; v_gene: TRBV9; CDR3nt: TGTGCCAGCAGCGTGGTGGACAGCTCCTACAATGAGCAGTTCTTC; CDR3aa: CASSVVDSSYNEQFF
d_gene: TRBD2; j_gene: TRBJ2-3; abundance: NA; len: 14; v_gene: TRBV6-4; CDR3nt: TGTGCCAGCAGTGAGCGGGGGGCCACAGATACGCAGTATTTT; CDR3aa: CASSERGATDTQYF
d_gene: NA; j_gene: TRBJ2-1; abundance: NA; len: 15; v_gene: TRBV7-9; CDR3nt: TGTGCCAGCAGCCCCTCGAGCGGCCCCTACAATGAGCAGTTCTTC; CDR3aa: CASSPSSGPYNEQFF
d_gene: NA; j_gene: TRBJ2-7; abundance: few; len: 15; v_gene: TRBV7-9; CDR3nt: TGTGCCAGCAGCCAGTCGGATAAGTACCGCTACGAGCAGTACTTC; CDR3aa: CASSQSDKYRYEQYF
d_gene: TRBD2; j_gene: TRBJ2-1; abundance: NA; len: 15; v_gene: TRBV7-8; CDR3nt: TGTGCCAGAAGCTTCCCGGGGGGTGGTATTTATGAGCAGTTCTTC; CDR3aa: CARSFPGGGIYEQFF
d_gene: NA; j_gene: TRBJ2-3; abundance: NA; len: 15; v_gene: TRBV24-1; CDR3nt: TGTGCCACCAGTGTTAGGCCCAACGACACAGATACGCAGTATTTT; CDR3aa: CATSVRPNDTDTQYF
d_gene: NA; j_gene: TRBJ2-5; abundance: few; len: 15; v_gene: TRBV7-6; CDR3nt: TGTGCCAGCAGCTACGCCCCACAGGTACAAGAGACCCAGTACTTC; CDR3aa: CASSYAPQVQETQYF
d_gene: NA; j_gene: TRBJ2-7; abundance: NA; len: 15; v_gene: TRBV9; CDR3nt: TGTGCCAGCAGCCCCTGGGGTGGGGCTGGCTACGAGCAGTACTTC; CDR3aa: CASSPWGGAGYEQYF
d_gene: NA; j_gene: TRBJ1-4; abundance: NA; len: 16; v_gene: TRBV12-3/TRBV12-4; CDR3nt: TGTGCCAGCGCCCTTAAAGAGGCAGGGCTTAATGAAAAACTGTTTTTT; CDR3aa: CASALKEAGLNEKLFF
d_gene: NA; j_gene: TRBJ2-7; abundance: few; len: 14; v_gene: TRBV7-6; CDR3nt: TGTGCCAGCAGCTTATCAACAGCTACCTACGAGCAGTACTTC; CDR3aa: CASSLSTATYEQYF
d_gene: TRBD1; j_gene: TRBJ2-5; abundance: NA; len: 14; v_gene: TRBV28; CDR3nt: TGTGCCAGCAGCCCAGGGACAGGGGGCTGGACCCAGTACTTC; CDR3aa: CASSPGTGGWTQYF
d_gene: NA; j_gene: TRBJ1-2; abundance: NA; len: 15; v_gene: TRBV4-1; CDR3nt: TGCGCCAGCAGCCAAATTACCGGGACTGATTATGGCTACACCTTC; CDR3aa: CASSQITGTDYGYTF
d_gene: NA; j_gene: TRBJ2-3; abundance: few; len: 17; v_gene: TRBV5-6; CDR3nt: TGTGCCAGCAGCTTGGCGGCCCGGGACGGAGGCACAGATACGCAGTATTTT; CDR3aa: CASSLAARDGGTDTQYF
d_gene: TRBD1; j_gene: TRBJ2-1; abundance: NA; len: 15; v_gene: TRBV5-1; CDR3nt: TGCGCCAGCAGCTTGGGGACAGGGGTCCCCAATGAGCAGTTCTTC; CDR3aa: CASSLGTGVPNEQFF
d_gene: TRBD1; j_gene: TRBJ1-6; abundance: NA; len: 16; v_gene: TRBV2; CDR3nt: TGTGCCAGCAGTGAACTCCCAGTACAGGGGGTATCACCCCTCCACTTT; CDR3aa: CASSELPVQGVSPLHF
d_gene: NA; j_gene: TRBJ2-7; abundance: few; len: 11; v_gene: TRBV30; CDR3nt: TGTGCCTGGAGGGAGACCTACGAGCAGTACTTC; CDR3aa: CAWRETYEQYF
d_gene: TRBD2; j_gene: TRBJ2-7; abundance: many; len: 13; v_gene: TRBV7-6; CDR3nt: TGTGCCAGCAGCCCCCGGGGGGAGAACGAGCAGTACTTC; CDR3aa: CASSPRGENEQYF
d_gene: NA; j_gene: TRBJ2-7; abundance: few; len: 14; v_gene: TRBV19; CDR3nt: TGTGCCAGTAGCATCGGAGGGAGCTCCTACGAGCAGTACTTC; CDR3aa: CASSIGGSSYEQYF
d_gene: TRBD2; j_gene: TRBJ2-1; abundance: NA; len: 18; v_gene: TRBV7-2; CDR3nt: TGTGCCAGCAGCCCCAAATACAGCGGGATCCTCTCCTACAATGAGCAGTTCTTC; CDR3aa: CASSPKYSGILSYNEQFF
d_gene: TRBD1; j_gene: TRBJ2-1; abundance: NA; len: 14; v_gene: TRBV5-1; CDR3nt: TGCGCCAGCAGCTTGCCGGACAGGGGCAATGAGCAGTTCTTC; CDR3aa: CASSLPDRGNEQFF
d_gene: NA; j_gene: TRBJ2-3; abundance: few; len: 16; v_gene: TRBV15; CDR3nt: TGTGCCACCAGCAGAGATCAGGGGATGGACAGTGATACGCAGTATTTT; CDR3aa: CATSRDQGMDSDTQYF
d_gene: TRBD1; j_gene: TRBJ2-7; abundance: few; len: 13; v_gene: TRBV12-3/TRBV12-4; CDR3nt: TGTGCCAGCAGTCCCGGGACAGTCTACGAGCAGTACTTC; CDR3aa: CASSPGTVYEQYF
d_gene: NA; j_gene: TRBJ2-5; abundance: few; len: 15; v_gene: TRBV15; CDR3nt: TGTGCCACCAGCGGACCCGGGAGGGACAGGGAGACCCAGTACTTC; CDR3aa: CATSGPGRDRETQYF
d_gene: TRBD1; j_gene: TRBJ1-6; abundance: NA; len: 14; v_gene: TRBV5-1; CDR3nt: TGCGCCAGCACCATGACAGGGGATTCTTCACCCCTCCACTTT; CDR3aa: CASTMTGDSSPLHF
d_gene: NA; j_gene: TRBJ1-1; abundance: NA; len: 16; v_gene: TRBV4-2; CDR3nt: TGTGCCAGCAGCCCCGAGACATCTGGGATGGGTACTGAAGCTTTCTTT; CDR3aa: CASSPETSGMGTEAFF
d_gene: NA; j_gene: TRBJ2-1; abundance: many; len: 15; v_gene: TRBV5-1; CDR3nt: TGCGCCAGCAGCTGGACAGATAGCTCCTACAATGAGCAGTTCTTC; CDR3aa: CASSWTDSSYNEQFF
d_gene: NA; j_gene: TRBJ2-2; abundance: NA; len: 12; v_gene: TRBV11-2; CDR3nt: TGTGCCAGCAGCCAGGTACCCGGGGAGCTGTTTTTT; CDR3aa: CASSQVPGELFF
d_gene: TRBD2; j_gene: TRBJ2-7; abundance: few; len: 15; v_gene: TRBV7-8; CDR3nt: TGTGCCAGCAGCACCGGACTAGCGAACCCCTACGAGCAGTACTTC; CDR3aa: CASSTGLANPYEQYF
d_gene: TRBD2; j_gene: TRBJ2-7; abundance: few; len: 14; v_gene: TRBV20-1; CDR3nt: TGCAGTGCTAGGAGTAGCGGGACTGGTTACGAGCAGTACTTC; CDR3aa: CSARSSGTGYEQYF